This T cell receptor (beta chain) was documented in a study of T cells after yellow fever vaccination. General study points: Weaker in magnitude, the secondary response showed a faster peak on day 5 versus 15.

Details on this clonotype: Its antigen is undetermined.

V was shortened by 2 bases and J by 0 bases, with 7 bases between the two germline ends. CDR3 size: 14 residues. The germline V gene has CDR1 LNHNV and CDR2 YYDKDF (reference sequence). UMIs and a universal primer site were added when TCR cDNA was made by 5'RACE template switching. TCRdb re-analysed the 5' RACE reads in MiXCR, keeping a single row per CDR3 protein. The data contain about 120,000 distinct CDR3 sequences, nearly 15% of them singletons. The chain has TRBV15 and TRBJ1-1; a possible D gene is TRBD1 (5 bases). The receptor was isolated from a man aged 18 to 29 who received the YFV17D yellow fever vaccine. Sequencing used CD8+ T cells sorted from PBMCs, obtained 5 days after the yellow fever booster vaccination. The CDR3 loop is CATSRQGLNTEAFF. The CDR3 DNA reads TGTGCCACCAGCAGACAGGGACTGAACACTGAAGCTTTCTTT.